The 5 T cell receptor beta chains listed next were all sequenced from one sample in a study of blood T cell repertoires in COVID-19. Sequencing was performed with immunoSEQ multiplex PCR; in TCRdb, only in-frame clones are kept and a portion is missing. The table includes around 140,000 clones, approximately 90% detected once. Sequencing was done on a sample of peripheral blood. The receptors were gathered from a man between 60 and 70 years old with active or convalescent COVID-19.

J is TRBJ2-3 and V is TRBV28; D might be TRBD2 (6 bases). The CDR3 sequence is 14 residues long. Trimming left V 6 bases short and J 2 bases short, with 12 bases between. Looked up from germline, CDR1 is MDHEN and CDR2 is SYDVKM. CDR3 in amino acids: CASSPGLLTDTQYF. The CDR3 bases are TGTGCCAGCAGCCCGGGACTCCTCACAGATACGCAGTATTTT.

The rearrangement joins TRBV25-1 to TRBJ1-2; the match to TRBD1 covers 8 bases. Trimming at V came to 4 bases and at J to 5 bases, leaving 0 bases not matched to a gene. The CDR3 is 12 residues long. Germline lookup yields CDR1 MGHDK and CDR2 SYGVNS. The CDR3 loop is CASSGQGYGYTF. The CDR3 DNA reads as TGTGCCAGCAGTGGACAGGGGTATGGCTACACCTTC.

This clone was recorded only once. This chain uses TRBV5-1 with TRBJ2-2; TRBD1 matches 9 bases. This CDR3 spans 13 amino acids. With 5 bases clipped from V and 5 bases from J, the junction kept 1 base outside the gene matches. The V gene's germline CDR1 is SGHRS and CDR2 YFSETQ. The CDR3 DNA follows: TGCGCCAGCAGAGGGACAGGGACCGGGGAGCTGTTTTTT. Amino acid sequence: CASRGTGTGELFF.

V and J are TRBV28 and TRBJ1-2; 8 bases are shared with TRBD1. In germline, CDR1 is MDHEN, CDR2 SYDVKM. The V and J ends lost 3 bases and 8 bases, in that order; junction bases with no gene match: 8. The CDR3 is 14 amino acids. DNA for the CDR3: TGTGCCAGCAGTTTTTCGGACAGGGTTCGGGGCTACACCTTC. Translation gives CASSFSDRVRGYTF.

CDR3 in amino acids: CAWSHRGQQYF. Written as DNA, the CDR3 is TGTGCCTGGAGTCACAGGGGCCAGCAGTACTTC. The rearrangement joins TRBV30 to TRBJ2-7; 7 bases line up with TRBD1. With V trimmed by 2 bases and J by 8 bases, 3 bases remained unmatched. This CDR3 is 11 amino acids long. In germline, CDR1 is GTSNPN, CDR2 SVGIG (reference sequence).